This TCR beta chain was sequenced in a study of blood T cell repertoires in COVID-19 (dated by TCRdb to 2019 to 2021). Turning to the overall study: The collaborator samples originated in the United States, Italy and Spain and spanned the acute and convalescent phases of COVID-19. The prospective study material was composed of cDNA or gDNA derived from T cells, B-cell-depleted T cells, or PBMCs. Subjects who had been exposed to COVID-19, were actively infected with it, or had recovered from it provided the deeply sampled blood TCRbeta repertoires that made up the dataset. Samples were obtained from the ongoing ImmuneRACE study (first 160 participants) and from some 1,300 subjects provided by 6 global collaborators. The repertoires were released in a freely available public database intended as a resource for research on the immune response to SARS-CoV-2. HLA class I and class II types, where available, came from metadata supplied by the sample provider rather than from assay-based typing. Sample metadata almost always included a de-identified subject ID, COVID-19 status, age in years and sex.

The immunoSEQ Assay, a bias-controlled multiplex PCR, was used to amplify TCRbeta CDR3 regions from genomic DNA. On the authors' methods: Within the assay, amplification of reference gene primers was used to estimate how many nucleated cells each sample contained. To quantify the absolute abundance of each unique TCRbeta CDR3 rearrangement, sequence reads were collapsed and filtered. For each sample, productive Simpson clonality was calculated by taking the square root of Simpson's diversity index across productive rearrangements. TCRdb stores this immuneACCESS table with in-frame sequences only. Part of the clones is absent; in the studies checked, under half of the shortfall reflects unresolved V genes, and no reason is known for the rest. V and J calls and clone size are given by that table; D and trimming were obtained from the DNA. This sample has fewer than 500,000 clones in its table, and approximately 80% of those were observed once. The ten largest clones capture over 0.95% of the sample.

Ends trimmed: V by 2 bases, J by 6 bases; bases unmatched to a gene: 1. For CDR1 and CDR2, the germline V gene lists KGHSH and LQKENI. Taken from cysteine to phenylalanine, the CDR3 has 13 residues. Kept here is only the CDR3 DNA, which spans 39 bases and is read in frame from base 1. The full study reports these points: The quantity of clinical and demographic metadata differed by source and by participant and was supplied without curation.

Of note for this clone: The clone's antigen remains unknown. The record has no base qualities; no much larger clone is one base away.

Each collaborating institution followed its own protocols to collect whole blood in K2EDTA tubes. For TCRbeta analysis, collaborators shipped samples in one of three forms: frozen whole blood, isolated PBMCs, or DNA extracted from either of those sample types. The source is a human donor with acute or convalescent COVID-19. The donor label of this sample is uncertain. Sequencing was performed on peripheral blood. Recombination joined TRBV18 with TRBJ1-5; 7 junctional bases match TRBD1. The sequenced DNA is TGTGCCAGCTCACCAGGACAGGCTCAGCCCCAGCATTTT. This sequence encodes CASSPGQAQPQHF.